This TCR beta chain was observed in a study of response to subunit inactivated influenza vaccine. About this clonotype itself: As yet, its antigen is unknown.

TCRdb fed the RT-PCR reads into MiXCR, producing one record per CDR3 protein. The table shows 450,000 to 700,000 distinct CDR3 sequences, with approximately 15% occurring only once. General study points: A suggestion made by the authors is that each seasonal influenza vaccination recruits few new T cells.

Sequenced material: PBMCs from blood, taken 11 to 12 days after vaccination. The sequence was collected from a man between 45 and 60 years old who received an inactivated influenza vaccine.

The CDR3 DNA is TGTGCCAGCAGTGAATATCGGGGTATGGGTACTGAAGCTTTCTTT. Its translation is CASSEYRGMGTEAFF. The chain combines TRBV25-1 with TRBJ1-1, with no clear D. Trimming shortened V by 0 bases and J by 5 bases, and 13 bases separated the two germline ends. The germline V gene encodes CDR1 MGHDK and CDR2 SYGVNS. The CDR3 length is 15 residues. The variable domain in full, with the rest retrieved from reference TRBV25-1 and TRBJ1-1, is EADIYQTPRYLVIGTGKKITLECSQTMGHDKMYWYQQDPGMELHLIHYSYGVNSTEKGDLSSESTVSRIRTEHFPLTLESARPSHTSQYLCASSEYRGMGTEAFFGQGTRLTVV.